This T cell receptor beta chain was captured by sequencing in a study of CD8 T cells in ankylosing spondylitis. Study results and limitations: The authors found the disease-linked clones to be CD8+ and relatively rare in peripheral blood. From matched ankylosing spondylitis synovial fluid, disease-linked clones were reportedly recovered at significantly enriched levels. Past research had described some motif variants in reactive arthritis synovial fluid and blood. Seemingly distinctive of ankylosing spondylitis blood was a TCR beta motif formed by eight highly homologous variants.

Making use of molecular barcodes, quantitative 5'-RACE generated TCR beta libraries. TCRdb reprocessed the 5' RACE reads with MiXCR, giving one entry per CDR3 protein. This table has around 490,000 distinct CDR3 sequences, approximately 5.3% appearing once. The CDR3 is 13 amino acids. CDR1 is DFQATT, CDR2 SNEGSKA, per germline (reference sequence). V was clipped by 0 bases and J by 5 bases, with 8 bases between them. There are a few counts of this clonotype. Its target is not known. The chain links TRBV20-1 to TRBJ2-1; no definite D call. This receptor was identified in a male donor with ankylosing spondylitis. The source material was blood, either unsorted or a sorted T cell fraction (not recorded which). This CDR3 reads CSARELYNNEQFF. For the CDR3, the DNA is TGCAGTGCTAGAGAGCTATATAACAATGAGCAGTTCTTC.